Included here is one T cell receptor beta chain sequence, with context. This entry is derived from a study of PD-1 blockade in mismatch repair-deficient tumors. Looking at the study overall: Enrolled about 2013-2017, patients had progressing, pretreated mismatch repair-deficient cancers of about twelve types.

The method was immunoSEQ multiplex PCR; TCRdb's version includes in-frame clones alone and lacks a portion of them. The data show more than 50,000 clones, with about 91% seen just once and 14% held by the top ten. Germline loops: CDR1 ENHRY, CDR2 SYGVKD. The CDR3 consists of 15 residues. V dropped 0 bases and J dropped 4 bases, with 10 bases sitting between them. This clonotype originated in an adult with mismatch repair-deficient cancer. The input for sequencing was peripheral blood, taken 52 weeks after starting pembrolizumab. V usage is TRBV10-3 and J usage is TRBJ2-1; D remains ambiguous. The CDR3 loop is CAISESYMNYNEQFF. The CDR3 DNA reads TGTGCCATCAGTGAGTCTTATATGAATTACAATGAGCAGTTCTTC.